This T cell receptor beta chain was sequenced during a study of blood T cell repertoires in COVID-19. Study-wide context: COVID-19 samples, acute and convalescent, were from the United States, Italy and Spain. PBMCs, B-cell-depleted T cells, or T cells provided the cDNA or gDNA that made up the material.

CDR3 length equals 19 residues. In Cohort 3, a recovered donor had either two negative PCRs, clearance, or symptom resolution. Sequencing was performed with immunoSEQ multiplex PCR; in TCRdb, only in-frame clones are kept and a portion is missing. Of 300,000 to 350,000 clones in the sample, approximately 88% are singletons; the top ten hold over 4.5%. This clone was counted a single time. The sequenced sample was PBMCs or T cells enriched from blood (not recorded which). The genes are TRBV21-1 and TRBJ1-2; no DNA check was done on the table's D call, TRBD1. TRBV21-1 is assigned pseudogene status. The origin of this receptor is a man between 25 and 39 years old who had recovered from COVID-19. CDR3: CASSKREGDRGRLAYGYTF. The CDR3 nucleotides read TGTGCCAGCAGCAAAAGGGAAGGGGACAGGGGGCGGTTGGCCTATGGCTACACCTTC.